The present T cell receptor beta chain was sequenced within a study of regulatory T cells in long-lasting Graves disease. Study-level information: Less than 3 months of antithyroid drugs had been taken by newly diagnosed Graves' patients.

The authors built TCR beta libraries using iRepertoire HTBI primers and Arm-PCR of CDR3 regions. In the source study's methods: Spanning all samples, the identified segments comprised 60 to 80 TRBV and about 13 TRBJ. From the multiplex PCR reads, TCRdb called clonotypes with MiXCR, one entry per CDR3 protein. The authors' filters were not applied to this entry. The sample yields some 490,000 distinct CDR3 sequences, approximately 12% seen once. Trimming removed 2 bases at V and 0 bases at J, with 11 bases between. The CDR3 sequence is 15 residues long. The germline V gene encodes CDR1 GTSNPN and CDR2 SVGIG (reference sequence). In this sample, this clonotype turned up many times. Its target is unknown. Time point in this sample: newly diagnosed GD, antithyroid drugs for less than 3 months. After RNA was extracted from PBMCs, the TCR library was made from it. Whole-study findings and limits: Sample size, which was small, may have reduced accuracy.

These data were also filed under a second study, of T cells in Graves' hyperthyroidism and ophthalmopathy. Per that paper: RT-PCR in the first round (using the HTBI primer set) targeted the TCR CDR3.

This clonotype was obtained from a woman aged 25-40 years with Graves disease. V is TRBV30 and J is TRBJ1-5; no firm D call. The material sequenced was peripheral blood mononuclear cells (PBMCs), taken at new diagnosis, from a patient treated with antithyroid drugs. The CDR3 loop is CAWSQDRNSNQPQHF. For the CDR3, the DNA is TGTGCCTGGAGTCAGGATCGCAATAGCAATCAGCCCCAGCATTTT.